This TCR beta chain was identified during a study of cytomegalovirus exposure and HLA in healthy donors (TCRdb year 2017). Background on the whole study: The 500 to 800 repertoires of the first cohort and the 120 validation repertoires were produced on the same platform, according to a later analysis. The study aimed to test whether signatures of past pathogen exposure could be identified by cataloging public T cell receptors. Along with the roughly 700-subject first cohort, a separate validation cohort of over a hundred different subjects was used. To predict cytomegalovirus infection status, the study combined high-throughput TCR immunosequencing, statistical association of individual TCRs with disease status, and machine learning. Broad study findings and their caveats: While some public TCRs were present in many individuals, most TCR sequences turned up only very rarely across donors. A later analysis found that TCRs clustered in the first cohort also tended to co-occur in the approximately 120 validation repertoires, with approximately 94% of cluster scores above 0. According to the authors, the approach could potentially be generalized to other disease states and immunological phenotypes. The validation cohort had no HLA typing available for a later analysis, so co-occurrence within that cohort was assessed over all 130 or so repertoires. In both the original and validation cohorts, the classifier was reported to diagnose cytomegalovirus status with high specificity and sensitivity. The study listed around 160 TCR beta chains as associated with cytomegalovirus. In vitro tests confirmed that three of the cytomegalovirus-associated TCR beta chains recognize cytomegalovirus antigens.

The donors were included in the validation cohort of 120 subjects, a group kept apart from the roughly 730-subject first cohort. Library prep was done by the immunoSEQ multiplex PCR assay. The original pipeline was this. A statistical classification framework was developed to diagnose cytomegalovirus status using the catalog of TCR beta chain sequences. TCRdb took over this immuneACCESS table, retaining in-frame rearrangements with V and J assigned. Such tables are incomplete; in checked studies, under half of the missing clones stem from an unresolved V gene, and the remainder is unexplained. V, J and clone size reflect that table, while D and trimming were determined from the DNA. For this sample the table gives 110,000 or so clones, of which more than 70% were detected only once. Of the sample, approximately 2% is held by the ten largest clones. About this clone: Its antigen is still unknown. Per-base qualities were not stored, and no clone one base away is much larger.

The germline ends are 9 bases apart after V is trimmed by 2 bases and J by 7 bases. Reading from cysteine to phenylalanine, the CDR3 counts 13 amino acids. Only CDR3 DNA remains: 39 bases, in frame from the first base. The CDR1 and CDR2 encoded by the germline V gene (reference sequence) are GTSNPN and SVGIG. Material: PBMCs. Recombination linked TRBV30 to TRBJ1-6, with TRBD1 as a weak D call on 6 bases. The clonotype originates from a woman under 30 in good health and CMV-seronegative. The nucleotide sequence is TGTGCCTGGAGTCTTCAGGGGAATTCACCCCTCCACTTT. Its product reads: CAWSLQGNSPLHF.